This T cell receptor (beta chain) was profiled in a study of blood T cell repertoires in COVID-19. Study overall: Acute and convalescent COVID-19 specimens originated in the United States, Italy and Spain. In each case, the material was cDNA or gDNA derived from T cells, B-cell-depleted T cells, or PBMCs.

The germline V gene encodes CDR1 SGHRS and CDR2 YFSETQ. This CDR3 is built from 16 residues. The V end lost 0 bases, the J end lost 2 bases, and 11 bases lay between the germline ends. How the authors handled the data: Nucleated cell counts were estimated from reference gene primer amplification. Clones were read by immunoSEQ multiplex PCR, and TCRdb kept only the in-frame ones, dropping some. V, J and clone size were drawn from that table, and D and trimming were deduced from the DNA. This repertoire shows over 200,000 clones, over 70% found once; its top ten account for roughly 5.8%. Material: peripheral blood. This clonotype was obtained from an elderly man with acute or convalescent COVID-19. This sequence joins TRBV5-1 and TRBJ1-4; maybe TRBD1 (6 bases). The CDR3 DNA follows: TGCGCCAGCAGCTTGGCCTCGGGGGGCACTAATGAAAAACTGTTTTTT. It translates to CASSLASGGTNEKLFF.